This T cell receptor (beta chain) was documented in a study of blood T cells in healthy people across ages (dated by TCRdb to about 2015). For context, the study as a whole: In model experiments, template switching captured roughly one uniquely barcoded TCR beta cDNA molecule for every two T cells. For two donors (one aged 18 to 30 and one aged 80 or older), the study analyzed two additional independent replicas of 1 million unique cDNA reads from the same blood draw. Four age groups were formed from the donors: young (average 16 years), middle-aged (approximately 41), aged (more than 55) and long-lived (about 75). Donors of different ages were randomly distributed across sequencing lanes to avoid experimental bias. To track age-related changes in TCR beta repertoire diversity, the study relied on deep sequencing normalized with unique cDNA molecular identifiers.

What the authors observed across the whole study: Donor CMV infection status was unknown, potentially confounding age-related changes in expanded clonotypes. Compared with the aged group, the long-lived group had more naive CD4+ T cells, fewer expanded clones and increased TCR diversity, suggesting age selection. Observed TCR beta diversity per million T cells fell roughly linearly with age, and a significant reduction was already apparent by age approximately 41. Observed TCR beta diversity correlated strongly with the percentage of naive T cells measured by flow cytometry. Bulk unsorted PBMC profiling prevented conclusive comparison of naive and antigen-experienced compartments. Estimates of total diversity based on one million sequenced T cells were considered lower bounds and underestimates.

Germline trimming: 0 bases from V, 5 bases from J; junction bases outside gene matches: 1. The CDR1 and CDR2 encoded by the germline V gene are SGHRS and YFSETQ. The CDR3 covers 15 residues, taking in both the cysteine and the phenylalanine. Of the read, only the CDR3 DNA is kept; its 45 bases are in frame from base 1. The sample holds one count of this clonotype. The clone's antigen remains unknown. No quality values exist for individual bases; no much larger clone is one base distant. The library relied on 5' RACE. The sequencer was an Illumina HiSeq 2500. A second PCR of roughly 6 to 11 cycles was performed with a sample-barcoded 5' primer and a J-beta primer mix. A template-switch 5' adaptor carrying 12 random nucleotides introduced a unique molecular identifier onto each TCR beta cDNA molecule. Each sample yielded at least 2.5 million CDR3-containing paired-end reads. First-strand cDNA synthesis was performed from all RNA using the Mint cDNA synthesis kit, with priming by a TRBC-specific oligonucleotide. Following uracil-DNA glycosylase treatment, a first 18-cycle PCR with universal primers M1SS and BC2_uni_R was performed on all cDNA. The original pipeline was this. For normalization, 1 million high-quality reads were randomly selected from each sample, with every read carrying a distinct molecular identifier. Reads sharing molecular identifiers were discarded rather than binned into consensus sequences. MiTCR, with a Q25 quality threshold and the strictest error-elimination algorithm, was used for CDR3 identification, clonotype clustering and error correction. A nonparametric unseen species model with Euler transformation was used to estimate a lower bound on total TCR beta diversity. TCRdb passed the public sequencing reads through fastp at Q25 and MiXCR, retaining productive beta sequences. Every distinct CDR3 protein forms one entry, paired with its most common genes and DNA. TCRdb, not the original authors, processed these V and J calls. Recorded for this sample are about 1.4 million distinct CDR3 sequences; around 59% of them occurred a single time. The leading ten clones occupy roughly 6.3% of the sample.

The donors were 40 or so Caucasian individuals from Russia, aged roughly 6 to 100 years, who were systemically healthy. About 9.1 milliliters of peripheral blood were collected from each donor into EDTA-treated Vacutainer tubes. Ficoll-Paque density-gradient centrifugation was used to isolate PBMCs, with at least 6.5 million obtained per sample. Trizol reagent was used to extract total RNA from PBMCs, with at least 5.5 micrograms per sample. For every donor, flow cytometry on a PBMC aliquot measured the percentage of naive CD45RAhigh/CD27high T cells. This sequence was found in a man between 18 and 35 years old in good health. The rearranged chain carries TRBV5-1 and TRBJ1-6, with TRBD1 identical over 8 junction bases. Sequences were obtained from blood. CDR3 reads: CASSLEDRDNSPLHF. The DNA sequence reads TGCGCCAGCAGCTTGGAGGACAGGGATAATTCACCCCTCCACTTT.